Reported below is one T cell receptor (beta chain). Germline CDR1 ENHRY, CDR2 SYGVKD. This CDR3 comprises 12 residues. Trimming pared 0 bases from V and 9 bases from J, leaving 9 bases between. They ran version v3.0 of the immunoSEQ assay at survey level. TCRdb's table, derived via immunoSEQ multiplex PCR, lists solely in-frame clones and lacks some. The sample shows tens of thousands of clones, around three quarters of them seen only once. The sample comes from a study of long-term antiretroviral therapy in people with HIV. Study summary: Samples collected earliest predate the 2015 immediate-ART recommendation by about a decade.

This chain connects TRBV10-3 to TRBJ2-7, with no clear D. Material: unsorted PBMCs, obtained 1.1 years before starting antiretroviral therapy. The clonotype originates from a woman in her 40s with HIV. Here the CDR3 DNA reads TGTGCCATCAGTGAGTCTGCCCTTGGGCAGTACTTC. This translates into CAISESALGQYF.